This TCR beta chain was identified during a study of Graves' ophthalmopathy and Graves' hyperthyroidism. Study overall: At initial diagnosis, peripheral blood was obtained, and this preceded any treatment.

CDR3 regions of TCR beta were amplified from RNA transcripts. After a first-round RT-PCR with HTBI primers, a second-round multiplex PCR was run. TCRdb recomputed calls from the multiplex PCR reads with MiXCR, one row per CDR3 protein. The profile shows 300,000 to 400,000 distinct CDR3 sequences, about 15% of them singletons. CDR3 length: 13 residues. V shed 3 bases and J shed 1 base, with 9 bases lying between them. Looked up from germline, CDR1 is DFQATT and CDR2 is SNEGSKA (reference sequence). The authors isolated PBMCs from around 10 ml of fresh peripheral blood. In its sample, this clonotype was seen many times.

The receptor's source is an adult woman with stable Graves' hyperthyroidism. The chain has TRBV20-1 and TRBJ2-5, with D unresolved. The sequenced material came from peripheral blood. The CDR3 DNA sequence: TGCAGTGCTAGGAATACGGTCCAAGAGACCCAGTACTTC. It translates to CSARNTVQETQYF.